The clone carrying this T cell receptor beta chain occurred once. What it binds is not known. Method: immunoSEQ multiplex PCR; TCRdb's copy keeps in-frame clones and lacks some. The sample lists under 45,000 clones, about 90% occurring once. The sample belongs to a study of T cell clonotyping in hematopoietic cell transplantation. Study results and limitations: Broader posttransplant TCR repertoire diversity was predicted by graft donor and pretransplant recipient Inverse Simpson Index values. After transplant, recipient diversity fell while pathologically expanded clonotypes grew through day 180. No sorting was done, leaving CD4 and CD8 contributions mixed.

The material sequenced was peripheral blood mononuclear cells. The sequence derives from a woman aged 35 to 49 in good health. Some clones in this sample may be carry-over from other donors' samples.

This chain's CDR3 is CASSLGYGDETTNEKLFF. The CDR3 DNA reads TGTGCCAGCAGCTTAGGGTACGGGGACGAGACAACTAATGAAAAACTGTTTTTT. The chain couples TRBV7-9 to TRBJ1-4; tentative D call: TRBD1 (5 bases). V was pared by 1 base and J by 0 bases, with 15 bases between. The CDR3 contains 18 residues. In germline, CDR1 is SEHNR, CDR2 FQNEAQ (reference sequence).